The clone carrying this T cell receptor beta chain was counted between two and nine times. This record belongs to a study of control samples from healthy donors and cancer patients. Repertoires were generated with immunoSEQ multiplex PCR, while TCRdb's copy carries only in-frame clones and drops some. The table has 250,000 to 300,000 clones, about 80% seen once. Looked up from germline, CDR1 is LGHDT and CDR2 is YNNKEL (reference sequence). V lost 1 base and J 0 bases, leaving 13 bases between the germline ends. The CDR3 has 16 residues. Sequencing input: PBMCs. The TCR was taken from a woman aged 55 to 70 with lung cancer. This rearrangement joins TRBV3-1 (or the pseudogene TRBV3-2) to TRBJ2-7; D might be TRBD1 (6 bases). CDR3: CASSQVGGTLSYEQYF. The CDR3 DNA reads TGTGCCAGCAGCCAAGTTGGGGGCACCCTCTCCTACGAGCAGTACTTC.